This TCR beta chain derives from a study of cytomegalovirus exposure and HLA in healthy donors. Vbeta (60) and Jbeta (13) primers were used in the PCR. Here immunoSEQ multiplex PCR was the method, and the copy in TCRdb shows in-frame clones only, minus some. This sample has roughly 61,000 clones, with roughly 90% found just once. Germline-derived CDR1 and CDR2 are WNHNN and SYGVQD (reference sequence). V shed 6 bases, J shed 9 bases, and the junction held 9 bases outside the gene matches. The CDR3 is 15 residues long. The chain recombines TRBV10-1 with TRBJ2-1; 12 bases match TRBD2. The material sequenced was PBMCs. This receptor was identified in a man under 40 in good health and CMV-seropositive. Here the CDR3 DNA reads TGCGCCAGCAGCATAACTAGCGGGAGGAGAGGTGAGCAGTTCTTC. It is translated as CASSITSGRRGEQFF.